One and the same sample provided the 3 T cell receptor beta chains below, sequenced in a study of cytomegalovirus exposure and HLA in healthy donors. Both 60 Vbeta primers and 13 Jbeta primers went into the PCR. The repertoire was sequenced with immunoSEQ multiplex PCR; TCRdb's copy has only in-frame clones and lacks some. The sample shows hundreds of thousands of clones, 82% of them seen only once. The sample taken for sequencing was PBMCs. These receptors originate from a man aged 35-49 years in good health and CMV-seropositive.

This clone is a singleton in its sample. V gene TRBV7-9 combines with J gene TRBJ2-5; D possibly corresponds to TRBD2 (5 bases). The CDR3 consists of 14 residues. Germline assignment: CDR1 SEHNR and CDR2 FQNEAQ (reference sequence). Trimming cost V 2 bases and J 1 base, with 8 bases left between them. This CDR3 is CASSLKTTQETQYF. The DNA for the CDR3 is TGTGCCAGCAGCTTAAAGACTACCCAAGAGACCCAGTACTTC. Complete variable domain (other parts from reference TRBV7-9 and TRBJ2-5): DTGVSQNPRHKITKRGQNVTFRCDPISEHNRLYWYRQTLGQGPEFLTYFQNEAQLEKSRLLSDRFSAERPKGSFSTLEIQRTEQGDSAMYLCASSLKTTQETQYFGPGTRLLVL.

CDR3 amino acids: CASRRDTGGNTIYF. In nucleotides, the CDR3 is TGTGCCAGCAGGAGGGACACGGGTGGAAACACCATATATTTT. The rearrangement joins TRBV6-5 to TRBJ1-3; possibly TRBD1 for D (6 bases). Germline values: CDR1 MNHEY, CDR2 SVGAGI. Trimming took off 6 bases at V and 3 bases at J, with 12 bases between the two ends. The CDR3 length is 14 residues.

The J gene is TRBJ2-7, the V gene TRBV30; 13 bases match TRBD2. The germline V gene encodes CDR1 GTSNPN and CDR2 SVGIG (reference sequence). V lost 1 base and J lost 1; bases outside the gene matches: 10. CDR3 size: 18 residues. The DNA for the CDR3 is TGTGCCTGGAGTGGAGGGGGACTAGCGGGATTCCCTTCCTACGAGCAGTACGTC. It is translated as CAWSGGGLAGFPSYEQYV.